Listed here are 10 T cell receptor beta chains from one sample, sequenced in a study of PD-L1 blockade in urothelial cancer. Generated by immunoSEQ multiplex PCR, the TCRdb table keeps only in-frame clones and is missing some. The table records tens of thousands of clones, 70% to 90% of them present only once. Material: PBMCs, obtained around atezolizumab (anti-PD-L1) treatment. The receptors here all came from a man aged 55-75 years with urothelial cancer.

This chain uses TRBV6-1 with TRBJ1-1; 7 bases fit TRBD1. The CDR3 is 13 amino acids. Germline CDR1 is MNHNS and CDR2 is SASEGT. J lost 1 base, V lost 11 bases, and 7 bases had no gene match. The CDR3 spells CAGKGQSNTEAFF. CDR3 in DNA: TGTGCCGGAAAGGGACAGTCGAACACTGAAGCTTTCTTT.

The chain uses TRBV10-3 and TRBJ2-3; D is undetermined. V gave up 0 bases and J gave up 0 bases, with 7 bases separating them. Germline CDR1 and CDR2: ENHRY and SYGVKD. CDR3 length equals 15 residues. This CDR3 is CAISESGTSTDTQYF. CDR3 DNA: TGTGCCATCAGTGAGTCGGGCACGAGCACAGATACGCAGTATTTT.

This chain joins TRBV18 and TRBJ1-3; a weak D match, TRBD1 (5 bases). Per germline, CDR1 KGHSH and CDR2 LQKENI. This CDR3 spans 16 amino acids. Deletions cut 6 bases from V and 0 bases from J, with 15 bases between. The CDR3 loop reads CASSGGRINSGNTIYF. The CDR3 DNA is TGTGCCAGCTCGGGGGGACGGATAAACTCTGGAAACACCATATATTTT. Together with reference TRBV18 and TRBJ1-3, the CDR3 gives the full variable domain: NAGVMQNPRHLVRRRGQEARLRCSPMKGHSHVYWYRQLPEEGLKFMVYLQKENIIDESGMPKERFSAEFPKEGPSILRIQQVVRGDSAAYFCASSGGRINSGNTIYFGEGSWLTVV.

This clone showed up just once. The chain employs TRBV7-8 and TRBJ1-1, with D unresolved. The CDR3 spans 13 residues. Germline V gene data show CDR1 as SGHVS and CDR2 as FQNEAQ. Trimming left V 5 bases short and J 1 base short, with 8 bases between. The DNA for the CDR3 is TGTGCCAGCAGCCGCCGAGGGAACACTGAAGCTTTCTTT. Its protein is CASSRRGNTEAFF.

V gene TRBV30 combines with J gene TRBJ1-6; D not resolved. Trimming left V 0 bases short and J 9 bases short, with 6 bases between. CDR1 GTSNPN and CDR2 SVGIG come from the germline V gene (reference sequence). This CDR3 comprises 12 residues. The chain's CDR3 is CAWSVEVSPLHF. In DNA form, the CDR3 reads TGTGCCTGGAGTGTAGAGGTTTCACCCCTCCACTTT. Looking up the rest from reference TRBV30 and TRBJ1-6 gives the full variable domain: SQTIHQWPATLVQPVGSPLSLECTVEGTSNPNLYWYRQAAGRGLQLLFYSVGIGQISSEVPQNLSASRPQDRQFILSSKKLLLSDSGFYLCAWSVEVSPLHFGNGTRLTVT.

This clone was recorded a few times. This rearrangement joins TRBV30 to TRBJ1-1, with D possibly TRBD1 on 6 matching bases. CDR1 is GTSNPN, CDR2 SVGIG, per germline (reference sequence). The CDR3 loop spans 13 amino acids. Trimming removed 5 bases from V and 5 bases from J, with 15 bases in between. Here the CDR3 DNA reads TGTGCCTGGCTAACAGCAGGGGTGACTGAAGCTTTCTTT. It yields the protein CAWLTAGVTEAFF.

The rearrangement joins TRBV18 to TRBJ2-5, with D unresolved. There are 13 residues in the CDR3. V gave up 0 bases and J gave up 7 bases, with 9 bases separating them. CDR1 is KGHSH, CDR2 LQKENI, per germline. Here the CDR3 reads CASSPPMEWTQYF. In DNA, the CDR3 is TGTGCCAGCTCACCACCGATGGAGTGGACCCAGTACTTC.

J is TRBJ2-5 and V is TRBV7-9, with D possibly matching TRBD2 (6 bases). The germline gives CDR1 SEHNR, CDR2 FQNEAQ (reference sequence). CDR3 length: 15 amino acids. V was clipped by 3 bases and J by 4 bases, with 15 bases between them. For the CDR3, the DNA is TGTGCCAGCAGCTTCGAAGGGACTGTGACAGAGACCCAGTACTTC. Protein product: CASSFEGTVTETQYF.

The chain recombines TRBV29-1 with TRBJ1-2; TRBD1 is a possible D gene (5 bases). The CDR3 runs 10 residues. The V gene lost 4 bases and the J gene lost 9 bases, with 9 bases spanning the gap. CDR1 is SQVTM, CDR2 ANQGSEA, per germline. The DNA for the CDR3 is TGCAGCGTTGCCAGGGATCGCTACACCTTC. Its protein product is CSVARDRYTF.

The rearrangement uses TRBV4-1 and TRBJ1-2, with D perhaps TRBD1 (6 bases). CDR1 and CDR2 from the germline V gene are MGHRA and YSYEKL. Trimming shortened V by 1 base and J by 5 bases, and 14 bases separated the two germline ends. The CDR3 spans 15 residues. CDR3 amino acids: CASSQGGQNLYGYTF. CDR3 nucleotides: TGCGCCAGCAGCCAAGGGGGGCAGAACCTTTATGGCTACACCTTC.